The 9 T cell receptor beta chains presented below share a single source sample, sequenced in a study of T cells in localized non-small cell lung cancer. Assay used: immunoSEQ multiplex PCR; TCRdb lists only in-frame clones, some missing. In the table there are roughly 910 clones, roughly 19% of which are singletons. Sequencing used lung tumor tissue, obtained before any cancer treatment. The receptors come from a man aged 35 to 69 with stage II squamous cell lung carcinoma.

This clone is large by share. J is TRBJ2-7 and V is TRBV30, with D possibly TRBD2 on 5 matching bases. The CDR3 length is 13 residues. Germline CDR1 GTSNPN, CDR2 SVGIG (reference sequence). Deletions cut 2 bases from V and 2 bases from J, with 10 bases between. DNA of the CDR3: TGTGCCTGGAGTCTCGACGGGGCCTACGAGCAGTACTTC. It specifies CAWSLDGAYEQYF.

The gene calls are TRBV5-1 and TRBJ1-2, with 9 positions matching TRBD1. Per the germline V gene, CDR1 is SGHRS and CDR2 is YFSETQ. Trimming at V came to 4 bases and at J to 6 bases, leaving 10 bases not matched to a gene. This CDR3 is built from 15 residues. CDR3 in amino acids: CASSPGQGDGNGYTF. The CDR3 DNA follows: TGCGCCAGCAGCCCGGGACAGGGTGATGGAAATGGCTACACCTTC.

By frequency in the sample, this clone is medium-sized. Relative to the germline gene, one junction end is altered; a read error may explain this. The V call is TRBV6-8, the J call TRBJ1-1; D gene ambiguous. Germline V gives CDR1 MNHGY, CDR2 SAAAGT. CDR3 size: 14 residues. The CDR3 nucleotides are TGTGCCATCAGTGGCCGAGGCAGCAACACTGAAGCTTTCTTT. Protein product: CAISGRGSNTEAFF.

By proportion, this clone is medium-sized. This CDR3 reads CASSHGDPSYEQYF. The CDR3, as DNA: TGCGCCAGCAGCCACGGGGACCCCTCCTACGAGCAGTACTTC. The J gene is TRBJ2-7, the V gene TRBV4-1; perhaps D is TRBD1 or TRBD2 (5 bases each). Germline CDR1 MGHRA, CDR2 YSYEKL. The CDR3 sequence is 14 residues long. V lost 3 bases and J 0 bases, leaving 9 bases between the germline ends.

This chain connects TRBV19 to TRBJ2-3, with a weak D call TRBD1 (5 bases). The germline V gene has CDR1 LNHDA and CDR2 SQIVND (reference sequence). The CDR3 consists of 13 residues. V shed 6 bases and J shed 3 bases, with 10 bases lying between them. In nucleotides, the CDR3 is TGTGCCAGTAGGGGGCCACTGACAGATACGCAGTATTTT. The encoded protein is CASRGPLTDTQYF.

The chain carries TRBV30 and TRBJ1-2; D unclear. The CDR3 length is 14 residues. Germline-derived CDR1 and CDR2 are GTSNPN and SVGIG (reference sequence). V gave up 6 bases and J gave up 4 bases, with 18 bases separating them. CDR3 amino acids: CACPSVPPFYGYTF. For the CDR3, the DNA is TGTGCCTGCCCCTCGGTGCCACCCTTCTATGGCTACACCTTC.

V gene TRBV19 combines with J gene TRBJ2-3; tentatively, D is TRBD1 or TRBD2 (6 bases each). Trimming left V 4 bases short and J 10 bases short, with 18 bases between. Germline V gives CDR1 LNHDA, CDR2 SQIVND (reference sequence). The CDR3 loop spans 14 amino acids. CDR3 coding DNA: TGTGCCAGTAGTAGGGGGGACATCCCGCTGGCGCAGTATTTT. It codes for CASSRGDIPLAQYF.

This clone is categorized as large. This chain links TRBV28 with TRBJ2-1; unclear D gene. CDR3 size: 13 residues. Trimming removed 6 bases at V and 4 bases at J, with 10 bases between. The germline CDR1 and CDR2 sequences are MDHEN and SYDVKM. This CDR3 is CASRIMGYNEQFF. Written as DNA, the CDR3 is TGTGCCAGCAGGATCATGGGGTACAATGAGCAGTTCTTC.

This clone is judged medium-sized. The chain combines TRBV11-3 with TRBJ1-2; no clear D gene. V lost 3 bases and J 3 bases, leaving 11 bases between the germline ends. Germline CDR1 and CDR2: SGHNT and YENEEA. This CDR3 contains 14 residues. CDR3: CASSFSRSHYGYTF. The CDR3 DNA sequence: TGTGCCAGCAGCTTTAGCCGGTCCCACTATGGCTACACCTTC. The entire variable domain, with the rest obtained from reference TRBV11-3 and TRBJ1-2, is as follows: EAGVVQSPRYKIIEKKQPVAFWCNPISGHNTLYWYLQNLGQGPELLIRYENEEAVDDSQLPKDRFSAERLKGVDSTLKIQPAELGDSAVYLCASSFSRSHYGYTFGSGTRLTVV.